Below, one TCR beta chain is given with its context. The antigen remains undetermined. These data originate in a study of type 1 regulatory T cells. Turning to the study itself: T-allo10 is a Tr1-enriched, alloantigen-specific CD4 T cell product made in vitro. Study observations and caveats: Compared with non-type 1 regulatory T cells, type 1 regulatory T cells showed a more restricted TCR repertoire.

Each CDR3 protein is one row after TCRdb ran MiXCR on the reads. This sample yields under 85,000 distinct CDR3 sequences, of which about 50% are seen a single time; roughly 2.2% belongs to the top ten. This clonotype was obtained from a human donor in good health. The sequencing input was cultured non-Tr1 T cells, either the whole culture or a sorted T cell fraction (not recorded which).

The CDR3 spells CASSHRDRPSYGYTF. In DNA, the CDR3 is TGTGCCAGCAGCCATAGGGACAGGCCTTCGTATGGCTACACCTTC. The chain is built from TRBV3-1 and TRBJ1-2; 8 positions agree with TRBD1. J gave up 5 bases and V 3 bases, and 8 bases lay outside the gene matches. The CDR3 has 15 amino acids. CDR1 and CDR2 from the germline V gene are LGHDT and YNNKEL (reference sequence).